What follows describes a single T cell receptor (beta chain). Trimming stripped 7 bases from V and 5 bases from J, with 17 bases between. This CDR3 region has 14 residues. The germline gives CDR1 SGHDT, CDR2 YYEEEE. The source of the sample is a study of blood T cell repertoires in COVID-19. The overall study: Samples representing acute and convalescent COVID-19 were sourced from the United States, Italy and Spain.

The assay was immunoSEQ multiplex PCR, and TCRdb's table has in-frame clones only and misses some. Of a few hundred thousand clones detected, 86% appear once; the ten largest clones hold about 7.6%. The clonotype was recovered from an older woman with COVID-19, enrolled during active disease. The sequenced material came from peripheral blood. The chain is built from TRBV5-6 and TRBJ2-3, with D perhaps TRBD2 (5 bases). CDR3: CASLWSGSGDTQYF. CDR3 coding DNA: TGTGCCAGCCTTTGGTCGGGGTCGGGAGATACGCAGTATTTT.